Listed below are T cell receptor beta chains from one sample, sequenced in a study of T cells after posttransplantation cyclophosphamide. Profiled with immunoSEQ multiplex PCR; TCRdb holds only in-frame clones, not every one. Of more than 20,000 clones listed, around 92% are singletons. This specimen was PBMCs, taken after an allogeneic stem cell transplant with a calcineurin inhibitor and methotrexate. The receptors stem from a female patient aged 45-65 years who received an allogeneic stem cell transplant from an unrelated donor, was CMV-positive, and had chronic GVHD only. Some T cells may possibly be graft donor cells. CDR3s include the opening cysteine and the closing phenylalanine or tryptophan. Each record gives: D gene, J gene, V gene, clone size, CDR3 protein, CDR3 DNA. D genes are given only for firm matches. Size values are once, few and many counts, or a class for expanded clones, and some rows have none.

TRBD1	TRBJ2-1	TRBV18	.	CASSPLADRQGGQFF	TGTGCCAGCTCACCCCTCGCCGATCGACAGGGTGGGCAGTTCTTC
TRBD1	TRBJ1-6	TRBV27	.	CASSSAGGYRSPLHF	TGTGCCAGCAGTTCGGCAGGGGGCTACAGGTCACCCCTCCACTTT
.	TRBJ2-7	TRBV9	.	CASSPVGRPLYEQYF	TGTGCCAGCAGCCCAGTCGGGAGACCGCTATACGAGCAGTACTTC
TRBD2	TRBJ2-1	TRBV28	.	CASSYAGGTNEQFF	TGTGCCAGCAGTTACGCGGGAGGAACCAATGAGCAGTTCTTC
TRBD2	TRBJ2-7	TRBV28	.	CASSPRGLAQKGEQYF	TGTGCCAGCAGTCCCCGGGGACTAGCGCAGAAGGGGGAGCAGTACTTC
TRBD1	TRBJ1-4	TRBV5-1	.	CASSLGDRVGNEKLFF	TGCGCCAGCAGCTTGGGGGACAGGGTTGGTAATGAAAAACTGTTTTTT
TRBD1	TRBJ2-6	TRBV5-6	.	CASSLRDRGPGANVLTF	TGTGCCAGCAGCTTGCGGGACAGGGGGCCTGGGGCCAACGTCCTGACTTTC
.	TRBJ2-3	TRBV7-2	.	CASSLTVSDTQYF	TGTGCCAGCAGCTTAACGGTCTCAGATACGCAGTATTTT
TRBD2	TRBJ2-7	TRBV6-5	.	CASSYFAGAYEQYF	TGTGCCAGCAGTTACTTCGCGGGAGCCTACGAGCAGTACTTC
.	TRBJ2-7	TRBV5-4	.	CASSLGGSSSYEQYF	TGTGCCAGCAGCTTGGGCGGTTCTAGCTCCTACGAGCAGTACTTC
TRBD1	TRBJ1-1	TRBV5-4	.	CASSYPGQMNTEAFF	TGTGCCAGCAGCTATCCGGGACAGATGAACACTGAAGCTTTCTTT
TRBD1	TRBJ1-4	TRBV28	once	CAGQGPSAKLFF	TGTGCCGGACAGGGTCCTTCCGCAAAACTGTTTTTT
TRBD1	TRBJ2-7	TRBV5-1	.	CASSLGPQGAYEQYF	TGCGCCAGCAGCTTGGGTCCACAGGGGGCGTACGAGCAGTACTTC
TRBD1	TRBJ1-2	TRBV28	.	CASSARQQGALLYGYTF	TGTGCCAGCAGTGCCCGCCAACAGGGGGCGCTTCTTTATGGCTACACCTTC
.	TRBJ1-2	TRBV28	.	CASSGVYGYTF	TGTGCCAGCTCGGGAGTTTATGGCTACACCTTC
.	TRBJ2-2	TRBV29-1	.	CSAGGGRNTGELFF	TGCAGCGCTGGGGGCGGGAGGAACACCGGGGAGCTGTTTTTT
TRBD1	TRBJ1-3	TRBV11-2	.	CASSSQGASGNTIYF	TGTGCCAGCAGCTCACAGGGGGCATCTGGAAACACCATATATTTT
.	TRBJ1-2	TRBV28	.	CASSLRLERYGYTF	TGTGCCAGCAGTTTGCGACTCGAACGGTATGGCTACACCTTC
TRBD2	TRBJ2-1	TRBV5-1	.	CASSLEAGVLNEQFF	TGCGCCAGCAGCTTGGAAGCGGGAGTGTTGAATGAGCAGTTCTTC
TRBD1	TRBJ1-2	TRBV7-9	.	CASSLTGDNNTF	TGTGCCAGCAGCTTAACAGGGGACAACAACACCTTC
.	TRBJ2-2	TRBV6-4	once	CASNPGELFF	TGTGCCAGCAATCCAGGTGAGCTGTTTTTT
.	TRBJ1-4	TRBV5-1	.	CASSHTVGQRNEKLFF	TGCGCCAGCAGCCATACGGTGGGACAACGAAATGAAAAACTGTTTTTT
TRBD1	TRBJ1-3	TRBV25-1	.	CASSDDRGGLGGNTIYF	TGTGCCAGCAGTGACGACAGGGGTGGGCTCGGTGGAAACACCATATATTTT
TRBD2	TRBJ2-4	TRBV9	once	CASSFGLAGSSGSSIQYF	TGTGCCAGCAGCTTCGGACTAGCGGGCTCGTCAGGTAGTAGCATTCAGTACTTC
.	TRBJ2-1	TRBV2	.	CASTEQGFYNEQFF	TGTGCCAGCACGGAACAGGGCTTCTACAATGAGCAGTTCTTC
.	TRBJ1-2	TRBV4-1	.	CASSRGPWVYGYTF	TGCGCCAGCAGCCGCGGTCCTTGGGTCTATGGCTACACCTTC
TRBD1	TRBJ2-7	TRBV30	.	CAWSGGQEGFEQYF	TGTGCCTGGAGTGGGGGACAGGAGGGTTTCGAGCAGTACTTC
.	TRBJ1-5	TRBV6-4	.	CASSDPRGKRNQPQHF	TGTGCCAGCAGTGACCCCCGGGGAAAACGTAATCAGCCCCAGCATTTT
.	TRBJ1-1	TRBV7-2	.	CASSLAAQGSWNTEAFF	TGTGCCAGCAGCTTAGCGGCGCAGGGTAGCTGGAACACTGAAGCTTTCTTT
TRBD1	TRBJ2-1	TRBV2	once	CASSPGQGWGGGFYNEQFF	TGTGCCAGCTCGCCGGGACAGGGGTGGGGAGGAGGATTTTACAATGAGCAGTTCTTC
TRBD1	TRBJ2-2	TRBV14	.	CASSQQTGWTGELFF	TGTGCCAGCAGCCAACAGACAGGGTGGACCGGGGAGCTGTTTTTT
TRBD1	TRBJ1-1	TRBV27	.	CASSPGQGTGMHTEAFF	TGTGCCAGCAGTCCGGGACAGGGGACTGGCATGCACACTGAAGCTTTCTTT
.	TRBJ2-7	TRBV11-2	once	CASSFRVFYEQYF	TGTGCCAGCAGCTTTCGGGTTTTCTACGAGCAGTACTTC
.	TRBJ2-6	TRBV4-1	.	CASSQGSLRVPPGANVLTF	TGCGCCAGCAGCCAAGGGTCCCTCAGGGTCCCACCTGGGGCCAACGTCCTGACTTTC
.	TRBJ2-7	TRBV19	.	CASSKYRDIPYEQYF	TGTGCCAGTAGCAAATACCGGGACATACCTTACGAGCAGTACTTC
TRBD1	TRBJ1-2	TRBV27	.	CASSGGIGYTF	TGTGCCAGTTCAGGGGGCATAGGCTACACCTTC
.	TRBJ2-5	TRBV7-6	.	CASSLSRAPEAETQYF	TGTGCCAGCAGCCTCTCCCGGGCCCCGGAGGCAGAGACCCAGTACTTC
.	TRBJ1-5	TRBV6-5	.	CASSEASNQPQHF	TGTGCCAGCAGTGAAGCCAGCAATCAGCCCCAGCATTTT
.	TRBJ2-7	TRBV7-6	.	CASSLGLDSYEQYF	TGTGCCAGCAGCTTAGGACTAGACTCCTACGAGCAGTACTTC
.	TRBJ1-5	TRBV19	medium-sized	CASTAGADQPQHF	TGTGCCAGTACGGCAGGGGCAGATCAGCCCCAGCATTTT
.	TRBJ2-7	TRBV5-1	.	CASSSTRLRDSSYEQYF	TGCGCCAGCAGCTCAACCAGACTTAGAGACAGCTCCTACGAGCAGTACTTC
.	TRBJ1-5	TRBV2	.	CASSPRRGPFNQPQHF	TGTGCCAGCAGCCCCCGGAGAGGGCCTTTTAATCAGCCCCAGCATTTT
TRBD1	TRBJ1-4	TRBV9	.	CASSVGQGMRTNEKLFF	TGTGCCAGCAGCGTGGGACAGGGAATGAGGACTAATGAAAAACTGTTTTTT
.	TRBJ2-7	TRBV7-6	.	CASSSWPGSDLVEQYF	TGTGCCAGCAGCTCCTGGCCCGGGAGTGACTTGGTCGAGCAGTACTTC
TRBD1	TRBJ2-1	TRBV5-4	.	CASSLADRVSYNEQFF	TGTGCCAGCAGCTTGGCCGACAGGGTTTCCTACAATGAGCAGTTCTTC
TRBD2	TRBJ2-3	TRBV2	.	CASTTLAGGPSDTQYF	TGTGCCAGCACCACACTAGCGGGAGGGCCGTCAGATACGCAGTATTTT
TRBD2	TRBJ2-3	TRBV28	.	CASSLIPAGDVLGTDTQYF	TGTGCCAGCAGTTTAATCCCAGCGGGAGACGTTCTGGGCACAGATACGCAGTATTTT
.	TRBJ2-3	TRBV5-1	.	CASSFGITDTQYF	TGCGCCAGCAGCTTCGGGATTACAGATACGCAGTATTTT
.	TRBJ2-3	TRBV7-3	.	CASSLDPGSTDTQYF	TGTGCCAGCAGCTTAGACCCAGGTTCCACAGATACGCAGTATTTT
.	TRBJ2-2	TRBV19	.	CATRRGNTGELFF	TGTGCCACCCGGAGGGGAAACACCGGGGAGCTGTTTTTT
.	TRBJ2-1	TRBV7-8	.	CASRKAGSYNEQFF	TGTGCCAGCAGAAAAGCGGGCTCCTACAATGAGCAGTTCTTC
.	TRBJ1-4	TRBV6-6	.	CASSSRQSSKGLFF	TGTGCCAGCAGTTCCCGACAGAGTTCGAAAGGGCTGTTTTTT
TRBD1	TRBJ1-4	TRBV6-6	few	CASSPLGTANEKLFF	TGTGCCAGCAGCCCACTCGGGACAGCTAATGAAAAACTGTTTTTT